This T cell receptor beta chain was observed in a study of tumor-infiltrating lymphocytes in oesophageal squamous cell carcinoma. TCRdb ran MiXCR on the PCR reads and lists one entry per CDR3 protein. The data hold about 19,000 distinct CDR3 sequences, with almost 40% observed a single time. Germline CDR1 reads SGHTA; CDR2 reads FQGNSA. The CDR3 is 15 amino acids. V lost 1 base and J lost 0, with 9 bases in between. Material for sequencing was blood. This sequence originates from a male donor with esophageal squamous cell carcinoma. This rearrangement joins TRBV7-2 to TRBJ1-1, with D possibly TRBD1 on 5 matching bases. The CDR3 DNA sequence: TGTGCCAGCAGCTTAGGCGTGGGACTGAACACTGAAGCTTTCTTT. Encoded protein: CASSLGVGLNTEAFF.